The entry below gives a single T cell receptor beta chain sequence along with its context. The data derive from a study of CD8 T cells in Susac syndrome. Random-hexamer reverse transcription was applied to roughly 0.5 to 1 ug RNA. Each CDR3 protein gets one entry after TCRdb re-called the immunoSEQ multiplex PCR reads with MiXCR. The sample lists some 170,000 distinct CDR3 sequences; just under 95% were seen once. The CDR3 contains 15 residues. Trimming removed 1 base at V and 0 bases at J, with 9 bases between. Germline V gene lookup returns CDR1 LNHNV and CDR2 YYDKDF (reference sequence). The sample taken for sequencing was CD4+ T cells from PBMCs. The chain joins TRBV15 to TRBJ1-1, with unresolved D. This sequence originates from a human donor with Susac syndrome. CDR3 protein: CATSRVGGVNTEAFF. CDR3 coding DNA: TGTGCCACCAGCAGAGTCGGAGGTGTGAACACTGAAGCTTTCTTT.